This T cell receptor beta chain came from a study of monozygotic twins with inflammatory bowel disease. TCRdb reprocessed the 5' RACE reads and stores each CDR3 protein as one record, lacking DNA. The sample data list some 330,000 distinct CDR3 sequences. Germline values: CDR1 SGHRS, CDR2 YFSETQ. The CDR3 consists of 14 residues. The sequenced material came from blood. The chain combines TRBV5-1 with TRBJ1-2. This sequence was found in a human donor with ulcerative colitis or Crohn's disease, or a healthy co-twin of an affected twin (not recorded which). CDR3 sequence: CASSSDRGTYGYTF.